This T cell receptor beta chain stems from a study of vaccination and CD4 T cells after COVID-19. As for the study in general: There were two doses of either BNT162b2 or mRNA-1273 vaccine given to participants. Overall study findings and caveats: Spike mono-reactivity was the property of 304 of 307 vaccine-specific clones in convalescent patients.

This CDR3 region has 13 residues. Germline V CDR1 and CDR2: MGHDK, SYGVNS. Trimming cost V 6 bases and J 2 bases, with 9 bases left between them. Treatment in this sample: roughly ten-day PBMC culture with coronavirus spike peptide pools or control peptides (ViraFEST assay). The Oncomine TCR Beta short-read assay sequenced DNA from cultured CD4+ T cells. Each CDR3 protein gets one entry after TCRdb re-called the PCR reads with MiXCR. Seen here are roughly 20,000 distinct CDR3 sequences, around 52% observed once, and the top ten hold roughly 9.2%. This clonotype appeared a single time. Antigen specificity is unknown.

Sequencing was carried out using CD4+ T cells from blood, cultured in vitro. This clonotype was sampled from a human donor who had recovered from COVID-19. This rearrangement joins TRBV25-1 to TRBJ2-3; the D is unclear. The CDR3 DNA reads TGTGCCAGCAGACCTGTGCTCACAGATACGCAGTATTTT. Translating gives CASRPVLTDTQYF.